This T cell receptor (beta chain) was captured in a study of T cell repertoires in cytomegalovirus infection. Study information: Public TCR beta signature analysis indicated the presence of both CMV infection and matching HLA type. Study outcomes and limitations: Dominating the ex vivo response were TCR beta clonotypes that were CMV-specific and HLA-C-restricted. Accumulated public TCR beta family frequency recognized individuals carrying CMV together with the relevant HLA.

TCRdb re-called the reads with MiXCR, one entry per CDR3 protein. The sample gives roughly 600,000 distinct CDR3 sequences, 20% to 25% of which show up once; 8% is in the top ten. About this clonotype: Its specificity is unknown. A junction end diverges from the germline sequence, so it may reflect a read error.

The germline V gene encodes CDR1 SEHNR and CDR2 FQNEAQ (reference sequence). CDR3 length: 18 amino acids. The sample consisted of CD8+ T cells from PBMCs. The clonotype originates from a human donor in good health (CMV status not recorded). Some clones in this sample may be carry-over from other donors' samples. The chain employs TRBV7-9 and TRBJ2-1, with TRBD2 matching 16 bases. CDR3 bases: TGTGCCAGCATCCTGGGACTAGCGGGGGGGAGCTCCTACAATGGGCAGTTCTTC. This sequence encodes CASILGLAGGSSYNGQFF.